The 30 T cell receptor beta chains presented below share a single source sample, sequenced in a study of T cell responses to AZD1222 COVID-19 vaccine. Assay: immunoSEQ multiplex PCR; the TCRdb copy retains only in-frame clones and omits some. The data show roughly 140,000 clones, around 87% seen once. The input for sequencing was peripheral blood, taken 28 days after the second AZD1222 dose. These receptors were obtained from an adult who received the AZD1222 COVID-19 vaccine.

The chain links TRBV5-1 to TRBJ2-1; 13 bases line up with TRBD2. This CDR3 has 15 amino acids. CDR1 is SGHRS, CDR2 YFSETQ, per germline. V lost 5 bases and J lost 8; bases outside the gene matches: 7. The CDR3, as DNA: TGCGCCAGCAGACTAGCGGGAGGGCCTGGCGATGAGCAGTTCTTC. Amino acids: CASRLAGGPGDEQFF.

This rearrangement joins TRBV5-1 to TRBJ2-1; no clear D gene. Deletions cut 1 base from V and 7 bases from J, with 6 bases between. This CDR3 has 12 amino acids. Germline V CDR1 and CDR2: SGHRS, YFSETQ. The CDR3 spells CASSLPGNEQFF. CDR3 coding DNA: TGCGCCAGCAGCTTGCCGGGTAATGAGCAGTTCTTC.

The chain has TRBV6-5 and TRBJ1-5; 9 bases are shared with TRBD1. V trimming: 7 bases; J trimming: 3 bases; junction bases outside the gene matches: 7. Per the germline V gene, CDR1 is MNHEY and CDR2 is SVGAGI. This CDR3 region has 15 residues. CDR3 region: CASKRDRDINQPQHF. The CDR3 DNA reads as TGTGCCAGCAAAAGGGACAGGGATATCAATCAGCCCCAGCATTTT.

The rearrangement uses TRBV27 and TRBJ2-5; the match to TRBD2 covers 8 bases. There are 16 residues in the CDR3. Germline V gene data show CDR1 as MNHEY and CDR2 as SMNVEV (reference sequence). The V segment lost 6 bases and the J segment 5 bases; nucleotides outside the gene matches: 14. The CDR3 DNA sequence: TGTGCCAGCAGGGTCCCTGGGACGGGAGGGCCGGAGACCCAGTACTTC. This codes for CASRVPGTGGPETQYF.

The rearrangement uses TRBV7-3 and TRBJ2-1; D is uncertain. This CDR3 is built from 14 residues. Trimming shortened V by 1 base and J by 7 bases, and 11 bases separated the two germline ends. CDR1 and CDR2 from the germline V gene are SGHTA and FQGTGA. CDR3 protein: CASSLMVSLNEQFF. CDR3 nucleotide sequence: TGTGCCAGCAGCTTAATGGTTAGCTTAAATGAGCAGTTCTTC. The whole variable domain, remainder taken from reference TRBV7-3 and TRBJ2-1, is GAGVSQTPSNKVTEKGKYVELRCDPISGHTALYWYRQSLGQGPEFLIYFQGTGAADDSGLPNDRFFAVRPEGSVSTLKIQRTERGDSAVYLCASSLMVSLNEQFFGPGTRLTVL.

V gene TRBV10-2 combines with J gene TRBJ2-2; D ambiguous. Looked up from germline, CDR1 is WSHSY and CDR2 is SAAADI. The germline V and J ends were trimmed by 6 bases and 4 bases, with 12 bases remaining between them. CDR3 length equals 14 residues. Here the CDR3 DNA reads TGCGCCAGCAGCCCGCTGGCGTCCACCGGGGAGCTGTTTTTT. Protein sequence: CASSPLASTGELFF.

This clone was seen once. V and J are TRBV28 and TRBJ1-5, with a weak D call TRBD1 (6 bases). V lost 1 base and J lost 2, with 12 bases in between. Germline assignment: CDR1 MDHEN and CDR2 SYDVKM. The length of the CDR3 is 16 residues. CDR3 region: CASSLLGAGGNQPQHF. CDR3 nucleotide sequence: TGTGCCAGCAGTTTATTGGGGGCCGGGGGCAATCAGCCCCAGCATTTT.

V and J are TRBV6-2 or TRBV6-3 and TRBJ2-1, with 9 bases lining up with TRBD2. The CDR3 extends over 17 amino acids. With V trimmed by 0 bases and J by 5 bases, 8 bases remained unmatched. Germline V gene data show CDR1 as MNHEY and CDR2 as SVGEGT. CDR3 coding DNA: TGTGCCAGCAGTTACTCGAAAACTAGCGGGTGGGACAATGAGCAGTTCTTC. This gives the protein CASSYSKTSGWDNEQFF.

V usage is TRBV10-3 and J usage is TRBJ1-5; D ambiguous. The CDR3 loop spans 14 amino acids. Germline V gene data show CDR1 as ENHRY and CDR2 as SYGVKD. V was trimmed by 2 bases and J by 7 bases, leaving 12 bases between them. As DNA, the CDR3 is TGTGCCATCAGTGAGGCTATCGGCCAACAGCCCCAGCATTTT. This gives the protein CAISEAIGQQPQHF.

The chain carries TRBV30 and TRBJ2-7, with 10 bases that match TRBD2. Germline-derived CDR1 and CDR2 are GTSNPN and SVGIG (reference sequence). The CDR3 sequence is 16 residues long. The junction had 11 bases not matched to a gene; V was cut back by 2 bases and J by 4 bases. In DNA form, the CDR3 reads TGTGCCTGGAGTAAGCGGGAGGGCCCTCCCAGATACGAGCAGTACTTC. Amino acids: CAWSKREGPPRYEQYF. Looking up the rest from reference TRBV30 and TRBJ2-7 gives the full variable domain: SQTIHQWPATLVQPVGSPLSLECTVEGTSNPNLYWYRQAAGRGLQLLFYSVGIGQISSEVPQNLSASRPQDRQFILSSKKLLLSDSGFYLCAWSKREGPPRYEQYFGPGTRLTVT.

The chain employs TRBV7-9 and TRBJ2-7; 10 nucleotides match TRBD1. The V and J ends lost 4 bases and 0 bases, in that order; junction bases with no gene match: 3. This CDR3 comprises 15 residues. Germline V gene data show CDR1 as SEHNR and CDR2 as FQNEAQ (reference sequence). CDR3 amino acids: CASSSWTGGSYEQYF. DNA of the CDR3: TGTGCCAGCAGCTCCTGGACAGGGGGCTCCTACGAGCAGTACTTC. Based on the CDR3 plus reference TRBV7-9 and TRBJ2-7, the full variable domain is DTGVSQNPRHKITKRGQNVTFRCDPISEHNRLYWYRQTLGQGPEFLTYFQNEAQLEKSRLLSDRFSAERPKGSFSTLEIQRTEQGDSAMYLCASSSWTGGSYEQYFGPGTRLTVT.

The CDR3 DNA follows: TGTGCCAGCAGCGCATACGGGACAAACTATGGCTACACCTTC. Protein: CASSAYGTNYGYTF. The chain employs TRBV7-2 and TRBJ1-2, with a tentative D call TRBD1 (6 bases). The V gene's germline CDR1 is SGHTA and CDR2 FQGNSA. V dropped 5 bases and J dropped 2 bases, with 12 bases sitting between them. CDR3 length: 14 residues.

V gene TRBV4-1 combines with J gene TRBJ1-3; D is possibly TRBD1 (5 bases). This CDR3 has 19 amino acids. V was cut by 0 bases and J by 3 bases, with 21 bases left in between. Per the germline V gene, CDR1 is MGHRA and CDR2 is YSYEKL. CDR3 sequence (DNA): TGCGCCAGCAGCCAAGATCCCCCAGGGCAGGCCCGGATTGGAAACACCATATATTTT. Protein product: CASSQDPPGQARIGNTIYF.

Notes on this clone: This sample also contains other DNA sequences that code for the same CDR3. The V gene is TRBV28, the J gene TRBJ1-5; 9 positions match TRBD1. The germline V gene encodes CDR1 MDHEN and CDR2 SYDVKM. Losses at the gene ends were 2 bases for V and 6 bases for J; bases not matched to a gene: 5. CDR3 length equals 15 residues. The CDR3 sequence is CASSLGQGYRQPQHF. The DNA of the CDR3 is TGTGCCAGCAGTTTAGGACAGGGGTATCGTCAGCCCCAGCATTTT.

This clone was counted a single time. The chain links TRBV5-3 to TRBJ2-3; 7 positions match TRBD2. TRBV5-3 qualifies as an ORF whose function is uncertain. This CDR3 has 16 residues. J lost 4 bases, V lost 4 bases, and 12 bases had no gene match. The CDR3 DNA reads TGTGCCAGAAGCAGCCCCCCCCTAGCGGAGTCAGATACGCAGTATTTT. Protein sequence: CARSSPPLAESDTQYF.

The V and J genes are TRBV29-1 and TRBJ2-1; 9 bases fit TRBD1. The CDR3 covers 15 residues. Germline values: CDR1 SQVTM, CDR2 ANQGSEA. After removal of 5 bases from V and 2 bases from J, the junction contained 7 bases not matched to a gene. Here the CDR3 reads CSVLQGAVTYNEQFF. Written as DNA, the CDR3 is TGCAGCGTTCTACAGGGGGCAGTTACCTACAATGAGCAGTTCTTC.

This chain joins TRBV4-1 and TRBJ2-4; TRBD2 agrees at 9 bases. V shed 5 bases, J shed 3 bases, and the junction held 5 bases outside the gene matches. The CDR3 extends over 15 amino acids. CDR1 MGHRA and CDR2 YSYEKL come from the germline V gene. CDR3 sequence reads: CASSFRAGGKNIQYF. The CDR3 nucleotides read TGCGCCAGCAGCTTCCGAGCGGGAGGCAAAAACATTCAGTACTTC.

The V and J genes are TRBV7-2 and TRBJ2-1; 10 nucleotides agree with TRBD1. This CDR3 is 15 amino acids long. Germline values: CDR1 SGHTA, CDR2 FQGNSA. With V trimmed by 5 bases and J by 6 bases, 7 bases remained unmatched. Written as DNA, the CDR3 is TGTGCCAGCAGCCTCATTAGGACAGGGGGCAATGAGCAGTTCTTC. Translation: CASSLIRTGGNEQFF.

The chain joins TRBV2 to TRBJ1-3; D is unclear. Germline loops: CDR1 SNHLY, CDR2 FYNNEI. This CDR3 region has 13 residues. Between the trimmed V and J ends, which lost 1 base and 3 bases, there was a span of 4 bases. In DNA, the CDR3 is TGTGCCAGCAGTGAAGACTTTGGAAACACCATATATTTT. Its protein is CASSEDFGNTIYF.

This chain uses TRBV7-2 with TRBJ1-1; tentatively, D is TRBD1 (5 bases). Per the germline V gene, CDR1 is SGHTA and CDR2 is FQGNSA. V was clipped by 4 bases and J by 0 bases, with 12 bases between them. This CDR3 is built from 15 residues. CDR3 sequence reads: CASSYTGGMNTEAFF. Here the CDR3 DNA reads TGTGCCAGCAGCTATACAGGAGGAATGAACACTGAAGCTTTCTTT.

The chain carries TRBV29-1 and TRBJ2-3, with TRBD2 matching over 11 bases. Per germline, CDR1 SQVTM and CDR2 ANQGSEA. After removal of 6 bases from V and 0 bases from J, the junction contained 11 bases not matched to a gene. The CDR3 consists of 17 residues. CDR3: CSVAGTSGSASTDTQYF. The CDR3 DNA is TGCAGCGTCGCCGGGACTAGCGGATCTGCAAGCACAGATACGCAGTATTTT.

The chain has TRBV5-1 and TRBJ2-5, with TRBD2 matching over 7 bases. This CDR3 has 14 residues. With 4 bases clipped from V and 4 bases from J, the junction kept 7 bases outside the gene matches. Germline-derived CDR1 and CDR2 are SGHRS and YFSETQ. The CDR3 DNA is TGCGCCAGCAGCATCTGGACGGGGGGAGAGACCCAGTACTTC. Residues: CASSIWTGGETQYF.

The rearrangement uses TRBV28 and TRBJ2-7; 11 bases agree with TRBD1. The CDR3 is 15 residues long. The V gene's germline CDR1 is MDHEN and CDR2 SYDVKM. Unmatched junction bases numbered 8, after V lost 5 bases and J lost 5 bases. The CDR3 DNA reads TGTGCCAGCAGTGAGGGGACAGGGGGTCGAGACGAGCAGTACTTC. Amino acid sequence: CASSEGTGGRDEQYF. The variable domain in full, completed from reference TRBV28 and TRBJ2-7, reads DVKVTQSSRYLVKRTGEKVFLECVQDMDHENMFWYRQDPGLGLRLIYFSYDVKMKEKGDIPEGYSVSREKKERFSLILESASTNQTSMYLCASSEGTGGRDEQYFGPGTRLTVT.

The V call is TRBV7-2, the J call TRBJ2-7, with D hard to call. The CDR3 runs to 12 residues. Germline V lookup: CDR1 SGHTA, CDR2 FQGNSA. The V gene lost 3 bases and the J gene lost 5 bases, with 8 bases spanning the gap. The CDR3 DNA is TGTGCCAGCAGCTTTAGCCGGGACGAGCAGTACTTC. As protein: CASSFSRDEQYF.

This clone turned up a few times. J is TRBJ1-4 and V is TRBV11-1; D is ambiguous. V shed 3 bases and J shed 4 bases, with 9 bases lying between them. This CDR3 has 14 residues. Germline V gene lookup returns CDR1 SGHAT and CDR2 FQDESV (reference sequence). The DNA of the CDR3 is TGTGCCAGCAGCTTCCGACGGTTTAATGAAAAACTGTTTTTT. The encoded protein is CASSFRRFNEKLFF.

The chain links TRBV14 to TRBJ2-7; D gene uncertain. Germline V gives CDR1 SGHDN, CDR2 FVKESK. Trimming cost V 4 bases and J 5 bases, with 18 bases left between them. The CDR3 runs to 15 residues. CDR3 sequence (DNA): TGTGCCAGCAGCCGACGCAGTCCCAGAACGGACGAGCAGTACTTC. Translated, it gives CASSRRSPRTDEQYF.

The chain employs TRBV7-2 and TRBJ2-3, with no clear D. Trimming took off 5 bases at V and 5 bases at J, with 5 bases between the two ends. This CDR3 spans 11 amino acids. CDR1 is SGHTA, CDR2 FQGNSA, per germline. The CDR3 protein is CASSTRDTQYF. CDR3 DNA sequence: TGTGCCAGCAGCACTCGAGATACGCAGTATTTT.

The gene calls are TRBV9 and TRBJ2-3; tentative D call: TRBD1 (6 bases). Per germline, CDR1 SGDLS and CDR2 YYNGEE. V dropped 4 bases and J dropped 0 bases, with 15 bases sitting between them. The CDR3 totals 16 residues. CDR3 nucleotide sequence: TGTGCCAGCAGCAAGCGCCCGGGACAAAGCACAGATACGCAGTATTTT. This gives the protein CASSKRPGQSTDTQYF.

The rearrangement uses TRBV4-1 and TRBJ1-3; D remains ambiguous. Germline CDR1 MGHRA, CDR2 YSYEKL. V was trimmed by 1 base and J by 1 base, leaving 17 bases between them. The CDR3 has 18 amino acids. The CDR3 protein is CASSQGRAGRSSGNTIYF. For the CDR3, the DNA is TGCGCCAGCAGCCAAGGTAGGGCAGGACGAAGTTCTGGAAACACCATATATTTT.

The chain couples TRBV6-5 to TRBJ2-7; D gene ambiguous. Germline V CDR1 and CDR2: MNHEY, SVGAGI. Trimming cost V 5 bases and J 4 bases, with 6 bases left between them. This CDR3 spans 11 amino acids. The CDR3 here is CASSTPYEQYF. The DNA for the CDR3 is TGTGCCAGCAGTACCCCGTACGAGCAGTACTTC.